A selection of T cell receptor beta chains follows, all from one sample in a study of OX40 agonist ivuxolimab in advanced cancers. Some clones are missing from TCRdb's copy, which holds only in-frame ones; the method was immunoSEQ multiplex PCR. Here the sample spans around 64,000 clones, more than 75% being singletons. The sample here was CD4+ or CD8+ T cells sorted from blood, taken in a trial of the OX40 agonist ivuxolimab. The receptors stem from an adult with an advanced solid tumor such as melanoma, head and neck, liver or kidney cancer. CDR3s include the opening cysteine and the closing phenylalanine or tryptophan. The D gene is left open where the match is weak. Not every row has a clone size; where given, it reads once, few, many or a size class.

v_gene	d_gene	abundance	j_gene	CDR3aa	CDR3nt
TRBV10-3	TRBD1	.	TRBJ2-7	CAISETGQAYEQYF	TGTGCCATCAGCGAGACTGGACAGGCTTACGAGCAGTACTTC
TRBV5-8	TRBD1	.	TRBJ2-7	CASSGDRAEQYF	TGTGCCAGCAGCGGGGACAGGGCCGAGCAGTACTTC
TRBV5-6	TRBD1	.	TRBJ2-7	CASTYTGTGLTYEQYF	TGTGCCAGCACCTATACCGGGACAGGCCTAACCTACGAGCAGTACTTC
TRBV7-9	.	.	TRBJ2-2	CASSLGGATNTGELFF	TGTGCCAGCAGCTTGGGCGGGGCCACGAACACCGGGGAGCTGTTTTTT
TRBV7-7	.	once	TRBJ1-4	CASSLGLNDEKLFF	TGTGCCAGCAGCTTGGGCCTAAACGATGAAAAACTGTTTTTT
TRBV23-1	.	.	TRBJ2-7	CASGRRVWNF	TGCGCCAGCGGCCGGAGAGTATGGAACTTC
TRBV6-6	.	.	TRBJ2-5	CASKPSTGFERETQYF	TGTGCCAGCAAGCCCTCGACGGGATTTGAGAGAGAGACCCAGTACTTC
TRBV11-3	TRBD2	.	TRBJ2-1	CASSLGAGGPPSGSDEQFF	TGTGCCAGCAGCTTAGGGGCGGGGGGACCTCCGAGCGGTTCGGATGAGCAGTTCTTC
TRBV27	.	once	TRBJ1-2	CASSADGAYGGYTF	TGTGCCAGCAGTGCCGACGGAGCCTACGGCGGCTACACCTTC
TRBV14	.	.	TRBJ2-7	CASSQRGNYEQYF	TGTGCCAGCAGCCAAAGGGGAAACTACGAGCAGTACTTC
TRBV7-2	.	few	TRBJ1-4	CASSFVKATNEKLFF	TGTGCCAGCAGCTTCGTCAAGGCAACTAATGAAAAACTGTTTTTT